The following is a T cell receptor beta chain sequence with its context. Donors in the study were healthy people who gave bone marrow. Germline CDR1 reads MNHNY; CDR2 reads SVGAGI (reference sequence). The CDR3 contains 15 residues. V shed 8 bases, J shed 7 bases, and the junction held 8 bases outside the gene matches. The data belong to a study of cytomegalovirus exposure and HLA in healthy donors. Overall study: When 398 donors were genotyped, roughly 82% of them were found to fall in the Caucasian-associated ancestry cluster.

PCR involved 60 Vbeta and 13 Jbeta primers. TCRdb's copy holds only in-frame clones and misses some; the assay was immunoSEQ multiplex PCR. The sample holds approximately 180,000 clones, around 75% seen once. The J gene is TRBJ2-2, the V gene TRBV6-6, with 12 bases aligning to TRBD2. The source material was PBMCs. This TCR was recovered from a woman between 50 and 59 years old in good health and CMV-seronegative. CDR3 protein: CASRASGRGGGELFF. The DNA for the CDR3 is TGTGCCAGCCGGGCTAGCGGGAGGGGGGGCGGGGAGCTGTTTTTT.